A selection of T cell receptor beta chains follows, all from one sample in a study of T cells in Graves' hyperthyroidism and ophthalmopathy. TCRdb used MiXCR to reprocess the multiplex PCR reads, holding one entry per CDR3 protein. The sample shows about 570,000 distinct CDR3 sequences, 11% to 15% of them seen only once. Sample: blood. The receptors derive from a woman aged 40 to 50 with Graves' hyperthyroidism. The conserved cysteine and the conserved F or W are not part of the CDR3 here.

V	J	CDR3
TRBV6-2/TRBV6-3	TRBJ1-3	ASSYAPGISGNTIY
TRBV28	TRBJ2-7	ASSYRGLAYEQY
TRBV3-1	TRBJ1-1	ASSQGGANEAF
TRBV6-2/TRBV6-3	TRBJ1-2	ASSFPGRRNYT
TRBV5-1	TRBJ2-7	ASSLATGLAAASYEQY
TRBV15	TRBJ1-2	ATSRDHGRDQANYGYT
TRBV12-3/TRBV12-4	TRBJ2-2	ASSLAGGGWGTGELF
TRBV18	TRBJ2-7	ASSPKQGAYEQY
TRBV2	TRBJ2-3	ASRDIPEDRNTDTQY
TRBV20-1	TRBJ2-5	SASGGRETQY
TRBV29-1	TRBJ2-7	SVGRERYEQY
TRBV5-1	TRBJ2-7	ASSSIRTSGQPYEQY
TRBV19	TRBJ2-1	ASSPSGFSGRINEQF
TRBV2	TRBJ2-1	ASTSGRDNEQS
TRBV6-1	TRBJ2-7	ASLDSSYEQY
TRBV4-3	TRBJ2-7	ASSLGTSGKYYEQY